This T cell receptor (beta chain) came from a study of T-cell reconstitution after alpha-beta-depleted transplantation in children. General study points: Expanded graft clones numbering several hundred reportedly gave rise to alpha-beta T cells about two months after transplant. T-cell numbers and diversity, one year after transplant, stemmed largely from T cells that were newly produced. For some patients, TCRbeta diversity was high at day 60 because of recipient T cells and thymic progenitors that survived.

Unique molecular identifiers were built into the TCRbeta library. TCRdb fed the PCR reads into MiXCR, producing one record per CDR3 protein. The table lists approximately 650,000 distinct CDR3 sequences, over 10% of them singletons. CDR1 and CDR2 (germline): DFQATT, SNEGSKA (reference sequence). The CDR3 runs to 17 residues. A note on this clonotype: Its cognate antigen is unknown. One junction end disagrees with the germline gene, perhaps due to a read error.

The rearrangement links TRBV20-1 to TRBJ2-4; 12 bases fit TRBD2. The sequence was obtained from a girl aged 2 to 9 with congenital amegakaryocytic thrombocytopenia, due to receive a stem cell transplant. The specimen was PBMCs, collected before TCRalphabeta/CD19-depleted stem cell transplant. DNA for the CDR3: TGCTGTGCTTCCTCTGGACTAGCGGGAATAGCCAAAAACATTCAGTACTTC. Translating gives CCASSGLAGIAKNIQYF.